The 23 T cell receptor beta chains presented below share a single source sample, sequenced in a study of control samples from healthy donors and cancer patients. Libraries were prepared by immunoSEQ multiplex PCR; TCRdb keeps only in-frame clonotypes and omits some of them. The table shows tens of thousands of clones, with about 90% occurring only once. The source material was blood. The receptors here all came from a man aged 50-60 years in good health.

V usage is TRBV18 and J usage is TRBJ2-3, with D unresolved. The germline V and J ends were trimmed by 4 bases and 4 bases, with 9 bases remaining between them. The CDR3 runs 13 residues. Germline CDR1 KGHSH, CDR2 LQKENI. The CDR3 region is CASSRVLADTQYF. The CDR3 DNA is TGTGCCAGCTCACGGGTTCTGGCAGATACGCAGTATTTT.

This clone showed up just once. V gene TRBV30 combines with J gene TRBJ1-4, with D possibly being TRBD1 (6 bases). The CDR3 consists of 15 residues. In germline, CDR1 is GTSNPN, CDR2 SVGIG (reference sequence). Between the trimmed V and J ends, which lost 3 bases and 3 bases, there was a span of 14 bases. The CDR3 loop is CAWSETGNPNEKLFF. The CDR3 DNA sequence: TGTGCCTGGAGCGAAACAGGGAACCCTAATGAAAAACTGTTTTTT.

This chain links TRBV29-1 with TRBJ1-5; TRBD1 agrees at 9 bases. In germline, CDR1 is SQVTM, CDR2 ANQGSEA. The CDR3 contains 14 residues. V dropped 7 bases and J dropped 0; count of bases not matched to a gene: 4. CDR3 loop: CSARTGASNQPQHF. CDR3 DNA sequence: TGCAGCGCTAGGACAGGGGCTAGCAATCAGCCCCAGCATTTT. The full variable domain, its missing parts supplied by reference TRBV29-1 and TRBJ1-5, is SAVISQKPSRDICQRGTSLTIQCQVDSQVTMMFWYRQQPGQSLTLIATANQGSEATYESGFVIDKFPISRPNLTFSTLTVSNMSPEDSSIYLCSARTGASNQPQHFGDGTRLSIL.

V and J are TRBV27 and TRBJ2-7; 11 bases are shared with TRBD1. The junction had 11 bases not matched to a gene; V was cut back by 5 bases and J by 5 bases. The germline V gene has CDR1 MNHEY and CDR2 SMNVEV (reference sequence). The CDR3 extends over 16 amino acids. The CDR3 region is CASSPLGQGALDEQYF. The CDR3 nucleotides read TGTGCCAGCAGTCCTTTAGGACAGGGGGCCCTTGACGAGCAGTACTTC.

The chain couples TRBV2 to TRBJ1-4; D unresolved. V was shortened by 6 bases and J by 2 bases, with 13 bases between the two germline ends. Germline CDR1 reads SNHLY; CDR2 reads FYNNEI. The CDR3 covers 15 residues. The CDR3 loop is CASRDGEVTNEKLFF. CDR3 nucleotide sequence: TGTGCCAGCAGAGACGGGGAGGTCACTAATGAAAAACTGTTTTTT.

The chain joins TRBV5-1 to TRBJ2-2, with 11 bases matching TRBD1. The CDR3 sequence is 15 residues long. The germline V gene encodes CDR1 SGHRS and CDR2 YFSETQ. V shed 4 bases and J 6 bases; nucleotides not matched to a gene: 5. DNA of the CDR3: TGCGCCAGCAGCCCAAGGGGACAGGGGGCCGGGGAGCTGTTTTTT. Its protein product is CASSPRGQGAGELFF. Together with reference TRBV5-1 and TRBJ2-2, the CDR3 gives the full variable domain: KAGVTQTPRYLIKTRGQQVTLSCSPISGHRSVSWYQQTPGQGLQFLFEYFSETQRNKGNFPGRFSGRQFSNSRSEMNVSTLELGDSALYLCASSPRGQGAGELFFGEGSRLTVL.

This clone was observed a few times. The chain couples TRBV11-2 to TRBJ1-6; D call uncertain. Germline V gene lookup returns CDR1 SGHAT and CDR2 FQNNGV. The V and J ends lost 7 bases and 0 bases respectively, with 13 bases between them. This CDR3 contains 16 residues. CDR3 loop: CASTSGVSSYNSPLHF. The CDR3 region has the DNA TGTGCCAGCACCTCTGGGGTGAGCTCCTATAATTCACCCCTCCACTTT.

The rearrangement uses TRBV7-8 and TRBJ2-3; TRBD1 might be the D (6 bases). Germline-derived CDR1 and CDR2 are SGHVS and FQNEAQ. V was shortened by 3 bases and J by 0 bases, with 10 bases between the two germline ends. The CDR3 contains 15 residues. CDR3 sequence reads: CASSFSRGSTDTQYF. DNA of the CDR3: TGTGCCAGCAGCTTCTCCAGGGGAAGCACAGATACGCAGTATTTT.

V usage is TRBV7-9 and J usage is TRBJ1-4, with D tentatively TRBD1 (5 bases). Germline V gene data show CDR1 as SEHNR and CDR2 as FQNEAQ (reference sequence). Trimming cost V 5 bases and J 4 bases, with 11 bases left between them. This CDR3 spans 14 amino acids. The CDR3 is CASSLGGGNEKLFF. CDR3 sequence (DNA): TGTGCCAGCAGCCTAGGTGGGGGTAATGAAAAACTGTTTTTT. The variable domain in full, with the rest retrieved from reference TRBV7-9 and TRBJ1-4, is DTGVSQNPRHKITKRGQNVTFRCDPISEHNRLYWYRQTLGQGPEFLTYFQNEAQLEKSRLLSDRFSAERPKGSFSTLEIQRTEQGDSAMYLCASSLGGGNEKLFFGSGTQLSVL.

This clone was seen only a few times. This sequence joins TRBV5-5 and TRBJ2-7, with no clear D. Trimming removed 0 bases at V and 8 bases at J, with 6 bases between. CDR3 length equals 11 residues. Germline CDR1 and CDR2: SGHKS and YYEKEE (reference sequence). The CDR3: CASSLEVKQYF. CDR3 nucleotides: TGTGCCAGCAGCTTGGAAGTTAAGCAGTACTTC.

The rearrangement links TRBV27 to TRBJ2-7; D is perhaps TRBD2 (6 bases). The CDR3 loop spans 18 amino acids. Looked up from germline, CDR1 is MNHEY and CDR2 is SMNVEV (reference sequence). V lost 5 bases and J 0 bases, leaving 23 bases between the germline ends. CDR3 residues: CASSAGLGSSKGSYEQYF. The CDR3 DNA reads TGTGCCAGCAGTGCGGGATTGGGGTCCTCCAAGGGCTCCTACGAGCAGTACTTC.

This clone was detected a few times. This rearrangement joins TRBV7-9 to TRBJ2-7; 8 nucleotides match TRBD2. The CDR3 is 15 amino acids. CDR1 is SEHNR and CDR2 is FQNEAQ in the germline V gene (reference sequence). The J segment lost 3 bases and the V segment lost 5 bases, leaving 9 bases of the junction unmatched. In DNA, the CDR3 is TGTGCCAGCAGCCAAAGGGGGACTAGTAACTACGAGCAGTACTTC. Its translation is CASSQRGTSNYEQYF.

This clone was found a few times. The chain carries TRBV11-2 and TRBJ2-1; D uncertain. CDR1 SGHAT and CDR2 FQNNGV come from the germline V gene. The CDR3 length is 13 residues. V gave up 3 bases and J gave up 8 bases, with 11 bases separating them. The CDR3 loop reads CASSLWPGDEQFF. As DNA, the CDR3 is TGTGCCAGCAGCTTGTGGCCGGGCGATGAGCAGTTCTTC.

With respect to this clone: At the DNA level, this CDR3 is encoded by other sequences in the same sample as well. The chain links TRBV5-5 to TRBJ2-3; D is unresolved. The germline V and J ends were trimmed by 0 bases and 3 bases, with 8 bases remaining between them. The CDR3 runs to 14 residues. The germline CDR1 and CDR2 sequences are SGHKS and YYEKEE (reference sequence). CDR3 region: CASSLGTATDTQYF. As DNA, the CDR3 is TGTGCCAGCAGCTTGGGCACGGCTACAGATACGCAGTATTTT. The full variable domain, completed using reference TRBV5-5 and TRBJ2-3, is DAGVTQSPTHLIKTRGQQVTLRCSPISGHKSVSWYQQVLGQGPQFIFQYYEKEERGRGNFPDRFSARQFPNYSSELNVNALLLGDSALYLCASSLGTATDTQYFGPGTRLTVL.

CDR3 DNA sequence: TGTGCCAGCAGCCAAGTTAACGTGAACTATGGCTACACCTTC. It encodes CASSQVNVNYGYTF. The chain links TRBV5-6 to TRBJ1-2; D is undetermined. V was shortened by 4 bases and J by 2 bases, with 12 bases between the two germline ends. The CDR3 runs 14 residues. In germline, CDR1 is SGHDT, CDR2 YYEEEE.

This rearrangement joins TRBV12-3 or TRBV12-4 to TRBJ2-1; unclear D gene. Trimming left V 7 bases short and J 7 bases short, with 11 bases between. The CDR3 is 12 amino acids. The CDR3 DNA reads TGTGCCAGCACCTCATCCGGGAATGAGCAGTTCTTC. Residues: CASTSSGNEQFF.

The chain uses TRBV14 and TRBJ2-6, with a tentative D call TRBD2 (5 bases). Germline lookup yields CDR1 SGHDN and CDR2 FVKESK. V was cut by 1 base and J by 0 bases, with 10 bases left in between. CDR3 size: 17 residues. The CDR3 coding sequence is TGTGCCAGCAGCCAAGTGAGGGTCGGCTCTGGGGCCAACGTCCTGACTTTC. Protein: CASSQVRVGSGANVLTF.

The chain has TRBV19 and TRBJ2-3; 9 bases fit TRBD1. Unmatched junction bases numbered 6, after V lost 4 bases and J lost 1 base. Germline CDR1 and CDR2: LNHDA and SQIVND (reference sequence). CDR3 size: 16 residues. CDR3 DNA sequence: TGTGCCAGTAGTAACCCTCGGGACAGGGGCACAGATACGCAGTATTTT. Translation gives CASSNPRDRGTDTQYF. Looking up the rest from reference TRBV19 and TRBJ2-3 gives the full variable domain: DGGITQSPKYLFRKEGQNVTLSCEQNLNHDAMYWYRQDPGQGLRLIYYSQIVNDFQKGDIAEGYSVSREKKESFPLTVTSAQKNPTAFYLCASSNPRDRGTDTQYFGPGTRLTVL.

This chain joins TRBV20-1 and TRBJ2-3, with 7 bases matching TRBD2. The CDR3 has 14 amino acids. J lost 4 bases, V lost 3 bases, and 7 bases had no gene match. In germline, CDR1 is DFQATT, CDR2 SNEGSKA (reference sequence). The CDR3 bases are TGCAGTGCTAGTGGGGGGACTAAAGCAGATACGCAGTATTTT. This sequence encodes CSASGGTKADTQYF.

A single count supports this clone. The chain uses TRBV7-9 and TRBJ2-7; perhaps TRBD2 as D (6 bases). The CDR3 spans 15 residues. Germline V lookup: CDR1 SEHNR, CDR2 FQNEAQ (reference sequence). The germline V and J ends were trimmed by 1 base and 0 bases, with 10 bases remaining between them. The CDR3 sequence is CASSLDGGISYEQYF. The CDR3 DNA reads as TGTGCCAGCAGCTTAGACGGGGGAATCTCCTACGAGCAGTACTTC.

Only one count was recorded for this clone. V gene TRBV27 combines with J gene TRBJ1-1; the D is unclear. The CDR3 loop spans 15 amino acids. From germline, CDR1 is MNHEY and CDR2 SMNVEV (reference sequence). Trimming took 3 bases from V and 0 from J, leaving 11 bases between them. The CDR3 sequence is CASSLKGLMNTEAFF. The CDR3 nucleotides are TGTGCCAGCAGTTTGAAGGGTTTAATGAACACTGAAGCTTTCTTT.

The chain has TRBV24-1 and TRBJ2-3; no reliable D call. Germline-derived CDR1 and CDR2 are KGHDR and SFDVKD. With 4 bases removed from V and 2 bases from J, the gap between germline ends came to 12 bases. CDR3 length: 15 residues. CDR3 nucleotide sequence: TGTGCCACCAGTGACCCGCAGACTTACACAGATACGCAGTATTTT. Residues: CATSDPQTYTDTQYF.

This clone was seen a few times. V is TRBV19 and J is TRBJ1-1, with D possibly matching TRBD1 (5 bases). The CDR3 is 14 amino acids. Germline assignment: CDR1 LNHDA and CDR2 SQIVND (reference sequence). V was cut by 3 bases and J by 4 bases, with 12 bases left in between. The DNA for the CDR3 is TGTGCCAGTAGTATGGGCAGGGTGGGCACTGAAGCTTTCTTT. Translated: CASSMGRVGTEAFF.